This is a list of T cell receptor beta chains from one sample in a study of T cell changes during pregnancy in multiple sclerosis. Only in-frame clones appear in the TCRdb table, and some are missing; sequencing was by immunoSEQ multiplex PCR. The sample has 85,000 to 100,000 clones, 85% to 95% seen once. The source material was peripheral blood, sampled in the first trimester of pregnancy. All receptors derive from a female donor with multiple sclerosis, enrolled in a pregnancy study. CDR3s include the opening cysteine and the closing phenylalanine or tryptophan. The order of the fields is V gene, J gene, clone size, D gene, CDR3 DNA, CDR3 protein. A D gene is named only where the DNA matches it firmly. The size entry is marked missing in some rows and otherwise reads once, few, many or a size class.

>TRBV18|TRBJ2-6|.|TRBD1
TGTGCCAGCTCGACAGGGGTCTCTGGGGCCAACGTCCTGACTTTC
CASSTGVSGANVLTF
>TRBV5-1|TRBJ2-1|.|TRBD2
TGCGCCAGCAGCTTGGGTGGTCTAGCGGGAGGGAATGAACAGTTCTTC
CASSLGGLAGGNEQFF
>TRBV5-1|TRBJ1-1|.|.
TGCGCCAGCAAGTCGGGGGGGCAGAACACTGAAGCTTTCTTT
CASKSGGQNTEAFF
>TRBV7-9|TRBJ2-2|.|.
TGTGCCAGCAGCGAATCAGGGCCACCCCTTTCCGGGGAGCTGTTTTTT
CASSESGPPLSGELFF
>TRBV28|TRBJ2-1|.|.
TGTGCCAGCAGTTCCCCGGGTGAGCAGTTCTTC
CASSSPGEQFF
>TRBV27|TRBJ1-2|.|.
TGTGCCAGCGCCCGGGGGGGGGTGATTTATGGAGGCTACACCTTC
CASARGGVIYGGYTF
>TRBV6-6|TRBJ2-7|.|.
TGTGCCAGCAGTTACGGAAGCAGGGGCTACGAGCAGTACTTC
CASSYGSRGYEQYF
>TRBV6-5|TRBJ1-3|.|.
TGTGCCAGCAGACCACAGGTACCAGGAAACACCATATATTTT
CASRPQVPGNTIYF
>TRBV29-1|TRBJ1-1|once|.
TGCAGCGTTGATGGTGGGAAGGGGGATTGGACTGAAGCTTTCTTT
CSVDGGKGDWTEAFF
>TRBV5-1|TRBJ2-7|.|.
TGCGCCAGCAGTGCTAGAGGGCAATCCTACGAGCAGTACTTC
CASSARGQSYEQYF
>TRBV29-1|TRBJ2-5|.|.
TGCAGCGTTGAAATTTTAAGGGGAGAGACCCAGTACTTC
CSVEILRGETQYF